This passage covers 13 T cell receptor beta chains from one sample sequenced in a study of cytomegalovirus exposure and HLA in healthy donors. With 60 Vbeta and 13 Jbeta primers, the PCR was carried out. TCRdb's table, derived via immunoSEQ multiplex PCR, lists solely in-frame clones and lacks some. The repertoire has fewer than 150,000 clones, 70% of them found once; the top ten carry 1.5% to 2%. Sequencing was done on a sample of PBMCs. The source is a woman in her 30s in good health and CMV-seronegative.

The chain carries TRBV9 and TRBJ1-5; D ambiguous. The V end lost 7 bases, the J end lost 7 bases, and 12 bases lay between the germline ends. CDR1 and CDR2 (germline): SGDLS, YYNGEE. This CDR3 comprises 12 residues. Here the CDR3 reads CASSVGSQPQHF. CDR3 coding DNA: TGTGCCAGCTCCGTCGGGAGCCAGCCCCAGCATTTT.

This chain links TRBV10-1 with TRBJ2-1; D might be TRBD2 (6 bases). Looked up from germline, CDR1 is WNHNN and CDR2 is SYGVQD (reference sequence). The CDR3 is 15 amino acids. V shed 2 bases and J shed 4 bases, with 12 bases lying between them. CDR3 region: CASSEVREAYNEQFF. Here the CDR3 DNA reads TGCGCCAGCAGTGAGGTGCGGGAAGCGTACAATGAGCAGTTCTTC.

The chain is built from TRBV7-3 and TRBJ2-3; TRBD1 is a possible D gene (6 bases). Germline CDR1 reads SGHTA; CDR2 reads FQGTGA. V was pared by 1 base and J by 1 base, with 9 bases between. The CDR3 sequence is 15 residues long. CDR3 in amino acids: CASSLSGQRTDTQYF. The CDR3 coding sequence is TGTGCCAGCAGCTTAAGTGGACAGCGCACAGATACGCAGTATTTT.

The rearrangement uses TRBV7-2 and TRBJ1-3, with unresolved D. Germline-derived CDR1 and CDR2 are SGHTA and FQGNSA. V shed 4 bases and J shed 2 bases, with 3 bases lying between them. This CDR3 is built from 12 residues. The CDR3 DNA reads as TGTGCCAGCAGCTCAGCTGGAAACACCATATATTTT. As protein: CASSSAGNTIYF.

The chain recombines TRBV2 with TRBJ2-7; 14 positions agree with TRBD2. The CDR3 consists of 16 residues. Looked up from germline, CDR1 is SNHLY and CDR2 is FYNNEI. V lost 4 bases, J lost 0 bases, and 2 bases stayed unmatched. The DNA of the CDR3 is TGTGCCAGCAGTGGACTAGCGGGAGGGAGCTCCTACGAGCAGTACTTC. Protein sequence: CASSGLAGGSSYEQYF.

The V gene is TRBV2, the J gene TRBJ1-5; possible D gene TRBD1, 6 bases. With 5 bases removed from V and 6 bases from J, the gap between germline ends came to 14 bases. In germline, CDR1 is SNHLY, CDR2 FYNNEI. The CDR3 runs 14 residues. Written as DNA, the CDR3 is TGTGCCAGCAGTCGGGACACGGCGGTTCAGCCCCAGCATTTT. The encoded protein is CASSRDTAVQPQHF.

This chain uses TRBV6-5 with TRBJ1-2, with D maybe TRBD1 (6 bases). There are 13 residues in the CDR3. The V and J ends lost 6 bases and 8 bases respectively, with 16 bases between them. Germline V lookup: CDR1 MNHEY, CDR2 SVGAGI. The CDR3 is CASSPGAGWGYTF. CDR3 in DNA: TGTGCCAGCAGCCCAGGGGCAGGCTGGGGCTACACCTTC.

For the CDR3, the DNA is TGCGCCAGCAGCTTGGGCAGGAATGAGCAGTTCTTC. It encodes CASSLGRNEQFF. The chain combines TRBV5-1 with TRBJ2-1; D uncertain. Germline loops: CDR1 SGHRS, CDR2 YFSETQ. Trimming left V 0 bases short and J 7 bases short, with 5 bases between. The CDR3 runs to 12 residues.

The chain joins TRBV18 to TRBJ2-7; 8 bases are a match to TRBD2. Germline assignment: CDR1 KGHSH and CDR2 LQKENI. The CDR3 runs to 15 residues. The V gene end was trimmed by 4 bases and the J gene end by 3 bases; junction bases not matched to a gene: 8. The CDR3 reads CASSRSLAEYYEQYF. The CDR3 nucleotides read TGTGCCAGCTCACGGTCACTAGCGGAATACTACGAGCAGTACTTC. Full variable domain (rest looked up from reference TRBV18 and TRBJ2-7): NAGVMQNPRHLVRRRGQEARLRCSPMKGHSHVYWYRQLPEEGLKFMVYLQKENIIDESGMPKERFSAEFPKEGPSILRIQQVVRGDSAAYFCASSRSLAEYYEQYFGPGTRLTVT.

This clone was counted a few times. The chain is built from TRBV28 and TRBJ2-2; TRBD2 agrees at 12 bases. The CDR3 covers 16 residues. Germline CDR1 is MDHEN and CDR2 is SYDVKM. V gave up 8 bases and J gave up 7 bases; unmatched junction bases: 11. The CDR3 loop is CASAASGRASFGELFF. For the CDR3, the DNA is TGTGCCAGCGCCGCTAGCGGGAGGGCCTCATTCGGGGAGCTGTTTTTT. The whole variable domain, remainder taken from reference TRBV28 and TRBJ2-2, is DVKVTQSSRYLVKRTGEKVFLECVQDMDHENMFWYRQDPGLGLRLIYFSYDVKMKEKGDIPEGYSVSREKKERFSLILESASTNQTSMYLCASAASGRASFGELFFGEGSRLTVL.

This clone was detected only once. CDR3 DNA: TGTGCCAGCAGCCAGACAGGGCGGCAAGAGACCCAGTACTTC. Translated, it gives CASSQTGRQETQYF. The chain combines TRBV6-1 with TRBJ2-5, with 7 bases fitting TRBD1. There are 14 residues in the CDR3. V gave up 6 bases and J gave up 2 bases; unmatched junction bases: 6. Looked up from germline, CDR1 is MNHNS and CDR2 is SASEGT.

The V call is TRBV5-6, the J call TRBJ2-7, with 7 positions matching TRBD2. After removal of 4 bases from V and 3 bases from J, the junction contained 7 bases not matched to a gene. This CDR3 contains 14 residues. The germline V gene encodes CDR1 SGHDT and CDR2 YYEEEE. CDR3 protein: CASSRAGGGYEQYV. The CDR3 DNA is TGTGCCAGCAGCCGAGCCGGCGGGGGCTACGAGCAGTACGTC.

The genes are TRBV9 and TRBJ2-5; the D gene is possibly TRBD1 (6 bases). The ends were cut back, 3 bases at V and 3 bases at J, with 9 bases in the middle. The CDR3 covers 13 residues. Germline V gene lookup returns CDR1 SGDLS and CDR2 YYNGEE. CDR3 nucleotides: TGTGCCAGCAGCGCCCGACAGGAAGAGACCCAGTACTTC. Translation gives CASSARQEETQYF. Complete variable domain (other parts from reference TRBV9 and TRBJ2-5): DSGVTQTPKHLITATGQRVTLRCSPRSGDLSVYWYQQSLDQGLQFLIQYYNGEERAKGNILERFSAQQFPDLHSELNLSSLELGDSALYFCASSARQEETQYFGPGTRLLVL.